These 10 T cell receptor beta chains were all obtained from the same sample, sequenced in a study of blood T cell repertoires in COVID-19. The data were produced by immunoSEQ multiplex PCR, yet TCRdb's version contains in-frame clones alone and is incomplete. Among over 50,000 clones listed, around 80% were seen once. The specimen sequenced was peripheral blood. All receptors come from an elderly man with acute or convalescent COVID-19.

This clone came up once. The chain uses TRBV9 and TRBJ1-2; D may be TRBD1 (5 bases). Per germline, CDR1 SGDLS and CDR2 YYNGEE. Deletions cut 1 base from V and 8 bases from J, with 18 bases between. The CDR3 has 15 residues. CDR3 sequence (DNA): TGTGCCAGCAGCGTAACCCCACAGGCTTTTGAGGGCTACACCTTC. Its translation is CASSVTPQAFEGYTF.

The chain has TRBV10-3 and TRBJ2-1; 8 positions match TRBD1. From germline, CDR1 is ENHRY and CDR2 SYGVKD. This CDR3 has 13 amino acids. V trimming: 11 bases; J trimming: 8 bases; junction bases outside the gene matches: 11. The DNA of the CDR3 is TGTGCCTTTTCCCCGACAGGGGTGGATGAGCAGTTCTTC. Its translation is CAFSPTGVDEQFF.

This sequence joins TRBV2 and TRBJ1-2, with unresolved D. Trimming removed 1 base at V and 0 bases at J, with 6 bases between. Germline lookup yields CDR1 SNHLY and CDR2 FYNNEI. The CDR3 covers 14 residues. CDR3 bases: TGTGCCAGCAGTGAAGTCTCCTCTAACTATGGCTACACCTTC. This gives the protein CASSEVSSNYGYTF.

The chain has TRBV5-1 and TRBJ1-3; no firm D call. Trimming stripped 0 bases from V and 3 bases from J, with 13 bases between. CDR3 size: 16 residues. Per the germline V gene, CDR1 is SGHRS and CDR2 is YFSETQ. This CDR3 is CASSLAGLRYGNTIYF. The CDR3 DNA is TGCGCCAGCAGCTTGGCGGGGTTGAGATATGGAAACACCATATATTTT. Based on the CDR3 plus reference TRBV5-1 and TRBJ1-3, the full variable domain is KAGVTQTPRYLIKTRGQQVTLSCSPISGHRSVSWYQQTPGQGLQFLFEYFSETQRNKGNFPGRFSGRQFSNSRSEMNVSTLELGDSALYLCASSLAGLRYGNTIYFGEGSWLTVV.

The chain is built from TRBV2 and TRBJ2-2, with TRBD1 matching over 8 bases. V shed 8 bases, J shed 5 bases, and the junction held 4 bases outside the gene matches. Germline V gives CDR1 SNHLY, CDR2 FYNNEI. The CDR3 totals 13 residues. The CDR3, as DNA: TGTGCCAGCCGGACAGGGCGAACCGGGGAGCTGTTTTTT. It is translated as CASRTGRTGELFF.

The chain combines TRBV5-4 with TRBJ1-1, with TRBD1 as a possible D gene (6 bases). The CDR3 extends over 14 amino acids. CDR1 and CDR2 (germline): SGHNT, YYREEE (reference sequence). Trimming took off 5 bases at V and 1 base at J, with 12 bases between the two ends. CDR3 DNA: TGTGCCAGCAGACCAGGACAGCCGAACACTGAAGCTTTCTTT. Its translation: CASRPGQPNTEAFF. The complete variable domain, with remaining parts taken from reference TRBV5-4 and TRBJ1-1, reads ETGVTQSPTHLIKTRGQQVTLRCSSQSGHNTVSWYQQALGQGPQFIFQYYREEENGRGNFPPRFSGLQFPNYSSELNVNALELDDSALYLCASRPGQPNTEAFFGQGTRLTVV.

This clone has only a few counts. The gene calls are TRBV7-9 and TRBJ2-4; 10 bases fit TRBD1. V lost 1 base, J lost 9 bases, and 6 bases stayed unmatched. CDR3 length: 15 amino acids. CDR1 and CDR2 from the germline V gene are SEHNR and FQNEAQ (reference sequence). The CDR3 nucleotides are TGTGCCAGCAGCTTAGGCTTGGGACAGGGGACCATTCAGTACTTC. This sequence encodes CASSLGLGQGTIQYF. The whole variable domain, filled in from reference TRBV7-9 and TRBJ2-4, reads DTGVSQNPRHKITKRGQNVTFRCDPISEHNRLYWYRQTLGQGPEFLTYFQNEAQLEKSRLLSDRFSAERPKGSFSTLEIQRTEQGDSAMYLCASSLGLGQGTIQYFGAGTRLSVL.

The CDR3 nucleotides read TGCAGCTCGGGGTGGGGCACGCAGTATTTT. Protein sequence: CSSGWGTQYF. The chain recombines TRBV29-1 with TRBJ2-3; D could derive from TRBD1 or TRBD2 (5 bases each). Trimming pared 8 bases from V and 9 bases from J, leaving 12 bases between. The CDR3 contains 10 residues. Germline V gene lookup returns CDR1 SQVTM and CDR2 ANQGSEA.

This sequence joins TRBV3-1 (or the pseudogene TRBV3-2) and TRBJ2-7; 10 nucleotides match TRBD2. This CDR3 has 16 residues. The germline V gene has CDR1 LGHDT and CDR2 YNNKEL (reference sequence). After removal of 3 bases from V and 7 bases from J, the junction contained 12 bases not matched to a gene. The CDR3 coding sequence is TGTGCCAGCAGCCACGCCTTAGCGGGGGGTCGGGGGGAGCAGTACTTC. Protein sequence: CASSHALAGGRGEQYF.

The rearrangement uses TRBV27 and TRBJ2-7; 10 bases map to TRBD2. Germline-derived CDR1 and CDR2 are MNHEY and SMNVEV (reference sequence). The CDR3 sequence is 14 residues long. Losses at the gene ends were 8 bases for V and 4 bases for J; bases not matched to a gene: 8. In DNA, the CDR3 is TGTGCCAGCCGAAGCGGGAGGGCCCAATACGAGCAGTACTTC. It translates to CASRSGRAQYEQYF.